A few counts support the clone carrying this T cell receptor (beta chain). The antigen remains unidentified. V was cut by 0 bases and J by 2 bases, with 8 bases left in between. The CDR3 length is 15 residues. The V gene's germline CDR1 is SGHRS and CDR2 YFSETQ. This sample stems from a study of T-cell memory formation after mild COVID-19. Findings of the study overall: Pre-infection memory harbored some responding clones, suggesting cross-reactive memory joined. Proof of SARS-CoV-2 specificity was absent for the second-wave clones that crested on day 37.

Constant-segment primers and 5'RACE yielded cDNA libraries for TCR alpha and TCR beta, each carrying sample barcodes and UMIs. Each CDR3 protein is one row after TCRdb ran MiXCR on the 5' RACE reads. The sample has about 350,000 distinct CDR3 sequences; roughly 20% are singletons. Material: PBMCs or a T cell subset sorted from them (not recorded which). This clonotype was sampled from a man aged 18 to 29 who had mild COVID-19 (a few samples of this study predate the infection). Cell type and time point are not known. The rearrangement uses TRBV5-1 and TRBJ2-2, with D maybe TRBD1 (5 bases). For the CDR3, the DNA is TGCGCCAGCAGCTTGGAGGGGATTAACACCGGGGAGCTGTTTTTT. It translates to CASSLEGINTGELFF.